Listed below are T cell receptor beta chains from one sample, sequenced in a study of blood T cell repertoires in COVID-19. Data came from immunoSEQ multiplex PCR; TCRdb stores just in-frame clones and leaves some out. The sample holds hundreds of thousands of clones, more than 70% seen once. The sequenced material came from peripheral blood. The receptor source for this set is a woman aged 45-65 years who had recovered from COVID-19. Both conserved end residues are part of each CDR3. D genes are given only for firm matches. Clone size is shown for a subset of rows, as once, few, many or a class of expanded clone.

TRBV4-2	.	TRBJ1-3	.	CASSQEVVGISSGNTIYF	TGTGCCAGCAGCCAAGAAGTAGTCGGGATTAGCTCTGGAAACACCATATATTTT
TRBV7-2	.	TRBJ2-7	.	CASVLGSILGEQYF	TGTGCCAGCGTCCTAGGGAGTATCCTAGGCGAGCAGTACTTC
TRBV6-5	once	TRBJ2-7	TRBD2	CASETLLATHEQYF	TGTGCCAGCGAGACCCTACTAGCGACCCACGAGCAGTACTTC
TRBV19	.	TRBJ2-3	.	CASTGAPGGTQYF	TGTGCCAGTACAGGGGCCCCGGGAGGCACGCAGTATTTT
TRBV11-3	.	TRBJ1-1	TRBD1	CASSRDRRTRLFF	TGTGCCAGCAGCAGGGACAGGAGGACCCGGCTTTTCTTT
TRBV5-1	.	TRBJ1-3	TRBD1	CASSPQGDGNTIYF	TGCGCCAGCAGCCCACAGGGGGATGGAAACACCATATATTTT
TRBV7-9	.	TRBJ2-3	TRBD2	CASSFGLAGASFTDTQYF	TGTGCCAGCAGCTTCGGACTAGCGGGGGCCTCTTTCACAGATACGCAGTATTTT
TRBV11-2	.	TRBJ2-2	TRBD1	CASSPGSTGVTGELFF	TGTGCCAGCAGCCCAGGTTCGACAGGGGTCACCGGGGAGCTGTTTTTT
TRBV28	.	TRBJ1-2	TRBD1	CASSKGGASYGYTF	TGTGCCAGCAGTAAAGGGGGCGCGAGCTATGGCTACACCTTC
TRBV5-1	once	TRBJ1-1	.	CASSLRSNLNTEAFF	TGCGCCAGCAGCTTACGTTCTAACCTGAACACTGAAGCTTTCTTT
TRBV18	.	TRBJ1-5	TRBD1	CASSLDRDSNQPQHF	TGTGCCAGCTCACTCGACAGGGATAGCAATCAGCCCCAGCATTTT
TRBV6-6	.	TRBJ2-7	TRBD1	CASSTTGGYSYEQYF	TGTGCCAGCAGTACGACAGGGGGTTACTCCTACGAGCAGTACTTC
TRBV5-4	.	TRBJ2-1	.	CASSGGVRSYNEQFF	TGTGCCAGCAGCGGCGGGGTACGATCCTACAATGAGCAGTTCTTC
TRBV27	.	TRBJ2-7	TRBD1	CASSPGQGRKHSYEQYF	TGTGCCAGCAGCCCAGGACAGGGACGCAAACATTCCTACGAGCAGTACTTC
TRBV30	.	TRBJ2-5	.	CAWSLGGARETQYF	TGTGCCTGGTCTTTGGGGGGGGCCAGGGAGACCCAGTACTTC
TRBV6-2/TRBV6-3	.	TRBJ2-1	TRBD2	CASSYELAGVQFF	TGTGCCAGCAGTTACGAACTAGCGGGAGTTCAGTTCTTC
TRBV6-5	once	TRBJ2-5	TRBD1	CASSYSRTGMETQYF	TGTGCCAGCAGTTACTCGAGGACAGGGATGGAGACCCAGTACTTC
TRBV28	.	TRBJ1-2	.	CAGRSSGDYGYTF	TGTGCCGGTAGGAGCAGCGGGGATTATGGCTACACCTTC
TRBV4-2	.	TRBJ1-5	.	CASSQVTGQPQHF	TGTGCCAGCAGCCAAGTGACCGGGCAGCCCCAGCATTTT
TRBV5-8	.	TRBJ2-1	TRBD1	CASSNRQGAGNEQFF	TGTGCCAGCAGTAACCGGCAGGGGGCAGGTAATGAGCAGTTCTTC
TRBV5-8	.	TRBJ2-1	TRBD1	CASSRQGQNKYNEQFF	TGTGCCAGCAGCAGACAGGGTCAGAATAAATACAATGAGCAGTTCTTC
TRBV24-1	.	TRBJ1-1	.	CATSGGARAFF	TGTGCCACCAGCGGGGGGGCGCGAGCTTTCTTT
TRBV24-1	.	TRBJ2-7	TRBD2	CATSDCQRGDARRSRYEQYF	TGTGCCACCAGTGATTGTCAGCGGGGGGACGCAAGACGGTCAAGGTACGAGCAGTACTTC
TRBV3-1/TRBV3-2	.	TRBJ2-5	.	CASSQSIAFQETQYF	TGTGCCAGCAGCCAATCTATAGCGTTCCAAGAGACCCAGTACTTC
TRBV2	.	TRBJ2-7	TRBD2	CASSDPSGSSYEQYF	TGTGCCAGCAGTGACCCTAGCGGGAGCTCCTACGAGCAGTACTTC
TRBV6-6	.	TRBJ2-2	TRBD2	CASGLAGTGELFF	TGTGCCAGCGGACTAGCGGGGACCGGGGAGCTGTTTTTT
TRBV19	.	TRBJ2-1	TRBD2	CASSAPGLAGMEQFF	TGTGCCAGTTCCGCCCCGGGACTAGCGGGGATGGAGCAGTTCTTC
TRBV19	.	TRBJ2-2	.	CASNSWENQTGELFF	TGTGCCAGTAACAGTTGGGAGAACCAAACCGGGGAGCTGTTTTTT
TRBV28	.	TRBJ2-7	.	CASGPGHAYEQYF	TGTGCCAGTGGACCGGGACATGCCTACGAGCAGTACTTC
TRBV6-1	few	TRBJ2-1	TRBD1	CASSQVGGTGGREQFF	TGTGCCAGCAGTCAAGTCGGAGGGACAGGGGGCAGAGAGCAGTTCTTC
TRBV7-2	.	TRBJ2-7	TRBD2	CASSFSGTSSYEQYF	TGTGCCAGCAGTTTTAGCGGGACCTCCTCCTACGAGCAGTACTTC
TRBV4-1	.	TRBJ2-7	.	CASSQGWAQAYEQYF	TGCGCCAGCAGCCAAGGATGGGCGCAAGCCTACGAGCAGTACTTC
TRBV10-3	.	TRBJ2-1	TRBD2	CAISPGLAANEQFF	TGTGCCATCAGCCCGGGACTAGCGGCCAATGAGCAGTTCTTC
TRBV5-1	.	TRBJ2-3	TRBD2	CASSPTRASGRAPDTQYF	TGCGCCAGCAGCCCCACCCGGGCTAGCGGGAGGGCCCCAGATACGCAGTATTTT
TRBV2	.	TRBJ1-2	TRBD1	CASTMPGQLYGYTF	TGTGCCAGCACTATGCCGGGACAGCTCTATGGCTACACCTTC
TRBV6-5	.	TRBJ2-7	.	CAARKDASWEQYF	TGTGCCGCCAGGAAAGATGCTAGCTGGGAGCAGTACTTC
TRBV6-5	.	TRBJ2-7	TRBD2	CASKTLAGGSYEQYF	TGTGCCAGCAAAACTCTAGCGGGAGGCTCCTACGAGCAGTACTTC
TRBV19	.	TRBJ1-5	TRBD1	CASSYTGGNQPQHF	TGTGCCAGTAGTTATACAGGGGGCAATCAGCCCCAGCATTTT
TRBV30	.	TRBJ2-1	.	CAWSATRYGDEQFF	TGTGCCTGGAGTGCTACGCGGTACGGGGATGAGCAGTTCTTC
TRBV28	.	TRBJ2-1	TRBD1	CASSLFIVPGQGWASYNEQFF	TGTGCCAGCAGTTTATTTATCGTCCCGGGACAGGGATGGGCATCCTACAATGAGCAGTTCTTC
TRBV5-4	.	TRBJ2-4	TRBD1	CASSGTGDLVNIQYF	TGTGCCAGCAGCGGTACAGGGGACCTGGTGAACATTCAGTACTTC
TRBV2	.	TRBJ1-2	.	CASRTGESNYGYTF	TGTGCCAGCAGGACAGGAGAATCTAACTATGGCTACACCTTC
TRBV3-1/TRBV3-2	.	TRBJ1-6	TRBD1	CASSRGQGNSPLHF	TGTGCCAGCAGCCGTGGACAGGGGAATTCACCCCTCCACTTT
TRBV30	.	TRBJ1-6	TRBD1	CAWSVLSGQAITPLHF	TGTGCCTGGAGTGTACTGTCGGGACAGGCAATAACACCCCTCCACTTT
TRBV4-2	.	TRBJ2-1	TRBD2	CASKPTSGDYNEQFF	TGTGCCAGCAAGCCAACTAGCGGAGATTACAATGAGCAGTTCTTC
TRBV12-3/TRBV12-4	.	TRBJ1-1	.	CASSTRTEAFF	TGTGCCAGCAGTACCAGGACTGAAGCTTTCTTT
TRBV9	.	TRBJ2-1	.	CASSGREQPGAKRFF	TGTGCCAGCAGCGGGAGGGAACAGCCGGGCGCTAAACGGTTCTTC
TRBV7-2	.	TRBJ2-2	TRBD2	CVSSSIAGGPAGELFF	TGTGTCAGCAGCTCAATAGCGGGAGGGCCCGCCGGGGAGCTGTTTTTT